There are a few counts of the clone carrying this T cell receptor beta chain. Its antigen is unidentified. The CDR3 is 12 amino acids. V was trimmed by 0 bases and J by 7 bases, leaving 6 bases between them. Germline CDR1 is LGHDT and CDR2 is YNNKEL (reference sequence). Scientists amplified the TCR beta CDR3 regions from RNA transcripts. After a first-round RT-PCR with HTBI primers, a second-round multiplex PCR was run. A single record per CDR3 protein comes from TCRdb applying MiXCR to the multiplex PCR reads. Altogether 660,000 or so distinct CDR3 sequences are present, over 40% being singletons, with the ten largest covering 3% to 3.5%. Pregnancy or lactation, uncontrolled infections and other autoimmune diseases were grounds for excluding patients. The diagnosis combined clinical symptoms, thyroxine, TRAb, thyroid ultrasound and orbital computed tomography scans. This sample stems from a study of Graves' ophthalmopathy and Graves' hyperthyroidism. In the study overall: Sampling took place at initial diagnosis, with peripheral blood obtained before any treatment. Study conclusions and caveats: Among thyroid clonotypes expanded above 0.001 frequency, most also appeared in blood.

The sequence came from an adult man with Graves' ophthalmopathy. This chain uses TRBV3-1 with TRBJ1-2; D unresolved. The specimen was peripheral blood. The CDR3 coding sequence is TGTGCCAGCAGCCAAGAGGGGATTGGCTACACCTTC. This sequence encodes CASSQEGIGYTF.